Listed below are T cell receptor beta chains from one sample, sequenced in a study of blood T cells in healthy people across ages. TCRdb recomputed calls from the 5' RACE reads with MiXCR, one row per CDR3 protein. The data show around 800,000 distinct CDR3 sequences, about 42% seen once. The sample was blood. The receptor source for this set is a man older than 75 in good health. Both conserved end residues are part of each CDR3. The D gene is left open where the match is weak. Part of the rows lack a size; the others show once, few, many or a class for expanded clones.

cdr3_nt: TGTGCCAGCAGCTTAGCCGCAGGGCTCCAGACCCAGTACTTC; cdr3_aa: CASSLAAGLQTQYF; v_call: TRBV7-9; j_call: TRBJ2-5; clone_size: many; d_call: NA
cdr3_nt: TGTGCCAGCAGTTTACTAGCTGGAGAGACCCAGTACTTC; cdr3_aa: CASSLLAGETQYF; v_call: TRBV28; j_call: TRBJ2-5; clone_size: NA; d_call: NA
cdr3_nt: TGTGCCATCAGTGCCGGAAGGGTTGACGAGCAGTACTTC; cdr3_aa: CAISAGRVDEQYF; v_call: TRBV10-3; j_call: TRBJ2-7; clone_size: few; d_call: NA
cdr3_nt: TGCGCCAGCAGCCCGGACAGGGGAGCCGTGACTAGCACAGATACGCAGTATTTT; cdr3_aa: CASSPDRGAVTSTDTQYF; v_call: TRBV5-1; j_call: TRBJ2-3; clone_size: NA; d_call: TRBD1
cdr3_nt: TGTGCCACCAGTGGCAGCGGCTCCTACAATGAGCAGTTCTTC; cdr3_aa: CATSGSGSYNEQFF; v_call: TRBV24-1; j_call: TRBJ2-1; clone_size: NA; d_call: NA
cdr3_nt: TGCGCCAGCAGCTTGTCTGGTCAATGGCAGTTCTTC; cdr3_aa: CASSLSGQWQFF; v_call: TRBV5-1; j_call: TRBJ2-1; clone_size: NA; d_call: NA
cdr3_nt: TGTGCCATCAGTAACCGGGCCGATGATGAGCAGTTCTTC; cdr3_aa: CAISNRADDEQFF; v_call: TRBV10-3; j_call: TRBJ2-1; clone_size: once; d_call: NA
cdr3_nt: TGTGCCAGCAGCGCCCCTTTAGCGGGACCCCAGAGGTCCTACAATGAGCAGTTCTTC; cdr3_aa: CASSAPLAGPQRSYNEQFF; v_call: TRBV28; j_call: TRBJ2-1; clone_size: NA; d_call: TRBD2
cdr3_nt: TGTGCCAGCAGCTTGGTCACCGGGACAGTCCACGGTGGGCAGTTCTTC; cdr3_aa: CASSLVTGTVHGGQFF; v_call: TRBV7-9; j_call: TRBJ2-1; clone_size: few; d_call: TRBD1
cdr3_nt: TGCGCCAGCAGCCGTATCGGGACTAGCGGGACTGATGAGCAGTTCTTC; cdr3_aa: CASSRIGTSGTDEQFF; v_call: TRBV5-1; j_call: TRBJ2-1; clone_size: NA; d_call: TRBD2
cdr3_nt: TGTGCCAGCAGCTCGGGACTACCCGGCACAGATACGCAGTATTTT; cdr3_aa: CASSSGLPGTDTQYF; v_call: TRBV7-2; j_call: TRBJ2-3; clone_size: NA; d_call: TRBD2
cdr3_nt: TGTGCCAGCTCTCACGGACAGGGGAACACTGAAGCTTTCTTT; cdr3_aa: CASSHGQGNTEAFF; v_call: TRBV18; j_call: TRBJ1-1; clone_size: NA; d_call: TRBD1
cdr3_nt: TGTGCCAGCAGTTCTCAGGGACGCCACCTGAACAATGAGCAGTTCTTC; cdr3_aa: CASSSQGRHLNNEQFF; v_call: TRBV6-2/TRBV6-3; j_call: TRBJ2-1; clone_size: NA; d_call: NA
cdr3_nt: TGTGCCAGCAGTGAGAGGCTGAGCACAGATACGCAGTATTTT; cdr3_aa: CASSERLSTDTQYF; v_call: TRBV2; j_call: TRBJ2-3; clone_size: NA; d_call: NA
cdr3_nt: TGTGCCAGCAGCTTTCGTAGCGCGACAGGTACGCAGTATTTT; cdr3_aa: CASSFRSATGTQYF; v_call: TRBV7-9; j_call: TRBJ2-3; clone_size: NA; d_call: NA
cdr3_nt: TGTGCCAGCAGCCCCATAATTTCTAGACAGGGGGTTGGCAATGAGCAGTTCTTC; cdr3_aa: CASSPIISRQGVGNEQFF; v_call: TRBV4-2; j_call: TRBJ2-1; clone_size: NA; d_call: TRBD1